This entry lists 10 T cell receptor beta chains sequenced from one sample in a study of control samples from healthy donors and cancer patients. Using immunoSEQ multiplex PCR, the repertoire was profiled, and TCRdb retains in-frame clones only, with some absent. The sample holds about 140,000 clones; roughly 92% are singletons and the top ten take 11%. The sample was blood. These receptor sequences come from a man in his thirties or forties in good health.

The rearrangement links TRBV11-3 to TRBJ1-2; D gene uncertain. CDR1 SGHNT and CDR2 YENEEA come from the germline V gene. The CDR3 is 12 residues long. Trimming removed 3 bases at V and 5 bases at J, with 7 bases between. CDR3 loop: CASSLNGYGYTF. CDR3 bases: TGTGCCAGCAGCTTGAACGGGTATGGCTACACCTTC.

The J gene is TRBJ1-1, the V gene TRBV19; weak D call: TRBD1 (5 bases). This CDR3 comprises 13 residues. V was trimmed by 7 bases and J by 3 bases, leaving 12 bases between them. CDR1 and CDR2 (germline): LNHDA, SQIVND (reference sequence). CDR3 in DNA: TGTGCCAGTAAGTCCTCGGGGGACACTGAAGCTTTCTTT. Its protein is CASKSSGDTEAFF.

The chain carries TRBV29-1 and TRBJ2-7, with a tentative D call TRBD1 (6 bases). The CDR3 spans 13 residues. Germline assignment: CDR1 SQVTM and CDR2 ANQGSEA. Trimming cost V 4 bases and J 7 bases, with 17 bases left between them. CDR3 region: CSVGPAGQPEQYF. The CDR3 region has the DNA TGCAGCGTTGGCCCCGCCGGACAGCCTGAGCAGTACTTC.

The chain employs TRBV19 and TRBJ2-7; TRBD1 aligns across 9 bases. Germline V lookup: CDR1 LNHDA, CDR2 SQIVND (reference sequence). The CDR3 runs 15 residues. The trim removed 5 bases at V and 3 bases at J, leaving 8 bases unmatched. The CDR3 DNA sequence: TGTGCCAGTAGTGACCGACAGGGGGGCTACTACGAGCAGTACTTC. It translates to CASSDRQGGYYEQYF.

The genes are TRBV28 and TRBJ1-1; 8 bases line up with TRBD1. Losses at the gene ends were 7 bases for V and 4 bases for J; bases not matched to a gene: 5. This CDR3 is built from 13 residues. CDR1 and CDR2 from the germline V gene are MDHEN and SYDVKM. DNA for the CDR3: TGTGCCAGCATGGGAACAGGGGGCACTGAAGCTTTCTTT. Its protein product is CASMGTGGTEAFF.

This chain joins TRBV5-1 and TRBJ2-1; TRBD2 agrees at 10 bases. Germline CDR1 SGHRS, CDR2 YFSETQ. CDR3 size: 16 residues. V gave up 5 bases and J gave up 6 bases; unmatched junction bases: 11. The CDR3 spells CASSSLLAGVGNEQFF. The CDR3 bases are TGCGCCAGCAGTTCCTTGCTAGCGGGAGTCGGCAATGAGCAGTTCTTC.

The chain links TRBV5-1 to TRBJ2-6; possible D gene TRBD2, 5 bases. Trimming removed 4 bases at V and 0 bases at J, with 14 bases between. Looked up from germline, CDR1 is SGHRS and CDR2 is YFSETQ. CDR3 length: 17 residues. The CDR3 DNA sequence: TGCGCCAGCAGCCTCGTCGGAGGCGCCTCTGGGGCCAACGTCCTGACTTTC. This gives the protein CASSLVGGASGANVLTF.

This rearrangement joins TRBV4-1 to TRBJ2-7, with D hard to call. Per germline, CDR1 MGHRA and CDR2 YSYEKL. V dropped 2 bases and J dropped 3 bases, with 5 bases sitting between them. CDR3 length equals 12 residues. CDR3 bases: TGCGCCAGCAGCCAAATCGGCTACGAGCAGTACTTC. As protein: CASSQIGYEQYF.

CDR3 sequence: CATSDARYQPQHF. DNA for the CDR3: TGTGCCACCAGTGATGCCAGATATCAGCCCCAGCATTTT. The gene calls are TRBV24-1 and TRBJ1-5; D is ambiguous. The CDR3 sequence is 13 residues long. V was trimmed by 3 bases and J by 5 bases, leaving 7 bases between them. CDR1 is KGHDR and CDR2 is SFDVKD in the germline V gene.

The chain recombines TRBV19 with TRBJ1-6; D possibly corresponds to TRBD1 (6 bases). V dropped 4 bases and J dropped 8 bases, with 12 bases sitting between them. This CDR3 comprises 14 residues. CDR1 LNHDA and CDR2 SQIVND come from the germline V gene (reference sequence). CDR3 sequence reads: CASSTGTRDSPLHF. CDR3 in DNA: TGTGCCAGTAGTACCGGGACAAGGGATTCACCCCTCCACTTT.